This T cell receptor beta chain was captured by sequencing in a study of cytomegalovirus exposure and HLA in healthy donors. With respect to this clone: Its antigen is currently unknown.

Study outcomes and limitations: Indistinguishable V segments, including TRBV6-2 and TRBV6-3, were excluded. A later analysis reported that several of the most significant clusters appeared to be linked to common viral pathogens, among them Epstein-Barr virus. Earlier results showed most TCR beta V segments being productive about 87% or about 30% of the time. Presence/absence analyses rested on an assumption that sequencing depth was roughly uniform across donors.

This CDR3 comprises 13 residues. The V gene's germline CDR1 is LGHNA and CDR2 YSLEER. The ends were cut back, 4 bases at V and 3 bases at J, with 9 bases in the middle. Both 60 Vbeta primers and 13 Jbeta primers went into the PCR. This table comes from immunoSEQ multiplex PCR, and its TCRdb copy is limited to in-frame clones, with some not included. This table has roughly 100,000 clones, 65% to 85% appearing once. Sequencing was carried out using PBMCs. V gene TRBV4-3 combines with J gene TRBJ1-1, with D perhaps matching TRBD1 (6 bases). The sequence came from a male donor in good health and CMV-seronegative. This chain's CDR3 is CASSRQDDTEAFF. CDR3 DNA sequence: TGCGCCAGCAGCCGACAGGATGACACTGAAGCTTTCTTT.